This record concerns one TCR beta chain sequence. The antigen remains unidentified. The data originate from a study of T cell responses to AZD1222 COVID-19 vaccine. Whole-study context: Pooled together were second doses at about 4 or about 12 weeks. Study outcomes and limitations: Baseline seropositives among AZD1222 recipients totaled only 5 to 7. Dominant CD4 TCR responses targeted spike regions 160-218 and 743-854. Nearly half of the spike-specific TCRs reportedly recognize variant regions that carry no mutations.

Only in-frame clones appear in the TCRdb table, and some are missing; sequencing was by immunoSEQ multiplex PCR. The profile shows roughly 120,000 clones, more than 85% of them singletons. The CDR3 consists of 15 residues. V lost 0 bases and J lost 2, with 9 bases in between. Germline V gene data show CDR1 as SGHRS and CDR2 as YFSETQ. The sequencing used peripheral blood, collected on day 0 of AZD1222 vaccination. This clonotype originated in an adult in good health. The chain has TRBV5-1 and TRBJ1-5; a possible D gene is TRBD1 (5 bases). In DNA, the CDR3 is TGCGCCAGCAGCTTGGGGGGGACGGGCAATCAGCCCCAGCATTTT. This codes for CASSLGGTGNQPQHF.